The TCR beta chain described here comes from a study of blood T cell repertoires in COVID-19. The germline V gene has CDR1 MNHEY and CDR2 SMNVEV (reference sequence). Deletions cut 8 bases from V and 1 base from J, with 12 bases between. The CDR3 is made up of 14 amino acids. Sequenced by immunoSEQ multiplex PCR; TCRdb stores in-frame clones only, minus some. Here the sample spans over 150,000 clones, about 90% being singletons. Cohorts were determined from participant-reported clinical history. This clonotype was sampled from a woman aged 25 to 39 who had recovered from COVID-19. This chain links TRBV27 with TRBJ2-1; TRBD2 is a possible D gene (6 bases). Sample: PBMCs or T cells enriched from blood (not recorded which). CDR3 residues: CASRLGESYNEQFF. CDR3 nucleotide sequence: TGTGCCAGCCGACTAGGGGAGTCCTACAATGAGCAGTTCTTC.